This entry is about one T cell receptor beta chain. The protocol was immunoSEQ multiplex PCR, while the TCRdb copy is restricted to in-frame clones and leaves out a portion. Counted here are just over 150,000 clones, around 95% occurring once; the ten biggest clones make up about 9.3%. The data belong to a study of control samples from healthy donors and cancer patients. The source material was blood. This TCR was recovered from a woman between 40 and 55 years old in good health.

The CDR3, as DNA: TGTGCCATCAGTGAGTCGTCCCCCGGGACGGAAACTAGCACAGATACGCAGTATTTT. Protein sequence: CAISESSPGTETSTDTQYF. The chain links TRBV10-3 to TRBJ2-3; D assignment may be TRBD1 or TRBD2 (5 bases each). The CDR3 length is 19 residues. Germline assignment: CDR1 ENHRY and CDR2 SYGVKD. The V end lost 0 bases, the J end lost 0 bases, and 19 bases lay between the germline ends.